Listed below are T cell receptor beta chains from one sample, sequenced in a study of CD8+ T cells in alopecia areata. Sequencing was performed with immunoSEQ multiplex PCR; in TCRdb, only in-frame clones are kept and a portion is missing. The table shows 150,000 to 200,000 clones, with roughly three fifths occurring only once. The sample was CD4+ T cells sorted from blood, taken between weeks 47 and 50, from a patient treated with tofacitinib. The receptor source for this set is a human donor with alopecia areata. Each CDR3 is given with its conserved first and last residue. The order of the fields is clone size, V gene, D gene, J gene, CDR3 DNA, CDR3 protein. The D gene is left open where the match is weak. Rows give clone size only sometimes, using once, few, many, or a class for an expanded clone.

>.|TRBV29-1|.|TRBJ1-2
TGCAGCGTGGACTATGGCTACACCTTC
CSVDYGYTF
>.|TRBV25-1|.|TRBJ1-1
TGTGCCAGCAGTGATCGGGGGAATATGAACACTGAAGCTTTCTTT
CASSDRGNMNTEAFF
>.|TRBV30|.|TRBJ1-2
TGTGCCTGCCCCGACCGTCCTAACTATGGCTACACCTTC
CACPDRPNYGYTF
>.|TRBV29-1|.|TRBJ1-2
TGCAGCGATCTGACACCCGAAGCTAACTATGGCTACACCTTC
CSDLTPEANYGYTF
>.|TRBV4-3|.|TRBJ1-2
TGCGCCAGCAGCCCCGAAAGACGGGGAACGGGTGGCTACACCTTC
CASSPERRGTGGYTF
>once|TRBV30|.|TRBJ1-2
TGTGCCTGGAGTTCTGGCACATATCATGGCTACACCTTC
CAWSSGTYHGYTF
>.|TRBV5-6|.|TRBJ2-5
TGTGCCAGCAGCTTGATCGGGTCCGGACAGTACCAAGAGACCCAGTACTTC
CASSLIGSGQYQETQYF
>once|TRBV29-1|.|TRBJ2-5
TGCAGCGTTGAGGGGGAGACCCAGTACTTC
CSVEGETQYF
>.|TRBV11-2|.|TRBJ2-3
TGTGCCAGCAGCCCCCAGGTCGATACGCAGTATTTT
CASSPQVDTQYF
>few|TRBV7-7|.|TRBJ2-5
TGTGCCAGCAGCCTCGGAAGGGCGGTGGTACAAGAGACCCAGTACTTC
CASSLGRAVVQETQYF
>.|TRBV6-5|.|TRBJ1-5
TGTGCCAGCAGTTCAGGCAGTACCGCGCAGCCCCAGCATTTT
CASSSGSTAQPQHF
>.|TRBV9|.|TRBJ1-2
TGTGCCAGCAGCGTGACCCAGGGAAACTACACCTTC
CASSVTQGNYTF
>.|TRBV29-1|.|TRBJ1-5
TGCAGCGTTGAGGAGAATAGCAATCAGCCCCAGCATTTT
CSVEENSNQPQHF
>.|TRBV5-1|TRBD1|TRBJ1-5
TGCGCCAGCAGCCCGCTGACAGGGAGTAATCAGCCCCAGCATTTT
CASSPLTGSNQPQHF
>.|TRBV11-2|.|TRBJ2-1
TGTGCCAGCAGCTCTCCCTACAATGAGCAGTTCTTC
CASSSPYNEQFF
>.|TRBV7-9|TRBD1|TRBJ1-2
TGTGCCAGCAGCCAGACAGGGTATGGCTACACCTTC
CASSQTGYGYTF
>.|TRBV2|TRBD1|TRBJ1-6
TGTGCCAGCAGTGTAGGGGGCAAATCACCCCTCCACTTT
CASSVGGKSPLHF
>.|TRBV6-5|.|TRBJ2-3
TGTGCCAGCAGTTACTCTCAGAGCACAGATACGCAGTATTTT
CASSYSQSTDTQYF
>.|TRBV29-1|TRBD1|TRBJ1-2
TGCAGCGTTGAAGACACAACGACAGGGGTCTATGTCTATGGCTACACCTTC
CSVEDTTTGVYVYGYTF
>.|TRBV30|TRBD1|TRBJ1-1
TGTGCCTGGAGGGCTGACAGGGCTGAAGCTTTCTTT
CAWRADRAEAFF
>.|TRBV28|.|TRBJ2-7
TGTGCCAGCTTGGGCTACGAGCAGTACTTC
CASLGYEQYF
>once|TRBV4-1|.|TRBJ2-1
TGCGCCAGCAGCCAAGTTAAGGACTCCTACAATGAGCAGTTCTTC
CASSQVKDSYNEQFF
>few|TRBV30|.|TRBJ1-2
TGTGCCTGGAGTGTACTATGGGGCTACACCTTC
CAWSVLWGYTF
>.|TRBV30|.|TRBJ1-2
TGTGCCTGGAGTGTACTTTGGGGAGGCGGTGGCTACACCTTC
CAWSVLWGGGGYTF
>.|TRBV29-1|TRBD1|TRBJ1-2
TGCAGCGTTGCACCGGGACAGGGGTTTGGCTACACCTTC
CSVAPGQGFGYTF
>few|TRBV29-1|TRBD2|TRBJ2-1
TGCAGCGTTGAAGCGTCTAGCGGGGGGGCATTAAGCTCCTACAATGAGCAGTTCTTC
CSVEASSGGALSSYNEQFF
>.|TRBV11-2|.|TRBJ1-1
TGTGCCAGCAGCCAACAGGCAGACGCTTTCTTT
CASSQQADAFF
>.|TRBV27|TRBD1|TRBJ1-2
TGTGCCAGCAGTCCAACCGGGACAGGATTGCGGGGCTACACCTTC
CASSPTGTGLRGYTF
>.|TRBV29-1|TRBD1|TRBJ2-1
TGCAGCGTTGGCAGGGGGCGGTTGGAAGAGCAGTTCTTC
CSVGRGRLEEQFF
>.|TRBV7-2|.|TRBJ1-5
TGTGCCAGCAGCTTAGAATTCGGACAGACTGGGCAGCCCCAGCATTTT
CASSLEFGQTGQPQHF
>few|TRBV23-1|.|TRBJ2-1
TGCGCCAGCAGTCAACGGCATCCCAATGAGCAGTTCTTC
CASSQRHPNEQFF
>few|TRBV11-2|TRBD2|TRBJ2-3
TGTGCCAGCAGACTAGCGGGGGCTATCACAGATACGCAGTATTTT
CASRLAGAITDTQYF
>few|TRBV29-1|.|TRBJ1-6
TGCAGCGTTGAAACGGACGGTAATTCACCCCTCCACTTT
CSVETDGNSPLHF
>once|TRBV2|.|TRBJ2-2
TGTGCCAGCAGGCTCGGGACGGCTAACACCGGGGAGCTGTTTTTT
CASRLGTANTGELFF
>.|TRBV30|.|TRBJ2-1
TGTGCCTGGAGTCCGACTTACAATGAGCAGTTCTTC
CAWSPTYNEQFF
>.|TRBV18|.|TRBJ2-3
TGTGCCAGCTCACCTCAAGATACGCAGTATTTT
CASSPQDTQYF
>once|TRBV29-1|.|TRBJ1-1
TGCAGCGGTGGGGGGACCCTGAACACTGAAGCTTTCTTT
CSGGGTLNTEAFF
>.|TRBV2|TRBD1|TRBJ1-5
TGTGCCAGCAGGGTTTCCGGGACAGGGGATCAGCCCCAGCATTTT
CASRVSGTGDQPQHF
>.|TRBV2|.|TRBJ2-3
TGTGCCAGCAGGTCAGAAGGTTTTTCAGATACGCAGTATTTT
CASRSEGFSDTQYF
>.|TRBV6-5|TRBD2|TRBJ2-3
TGTGCCAGCAGTTACGAGGGCGGGGGGGCAGATACGCAGTATTTT
CASSYEGGGADTQYF
>.|TRBV30|.|TRBJ2-4
TGTGCCTGGAGTGTCGGGGGTTTAGCCAAAAACATTCAGTACTTC
CAWSVGGLAKNIQYF
>.|TRBV9|TRBD1|TRBJ2-7
TGTGCCAGCAGCGTAGGGACAGGCGCCCTTGGTGAGGAGCAGTACTTC
CASSVGTGALGEEQYF
>.|TRBV9|.|TRBJ1-1
TGTGCCAGCAGCGTAGGAAGGGGGAACACTGAAGCTTTCTTT
CASSVGRGNTEAFF
>few|TRBV25-1|.|TRBJ2-7
TGTGCCAGCAGTGAATACCTTGTCTCGTCAGGGAAAAACGAGCAGTACTTC
CASSEYLVSSGKNEQYF
>.|TRBV7-2|.|TRBJ1-5
TGTGCCAGCAGCCAAGACCGGGGGGGCCAGCCCCAGCATTTT
CASSQDRGGQPQHF
>.|TRBV9|.|TRBJ2-1
TGTGCCAGCAGCCCCCACACGACAAGTGGGAATGAGCAGTTCTTC
CASSPHTTSGNEQFF
>.|TRBV30|.|TRBJ2-3
TGTGCCTGGAATTCGGGGTTTAGCACAGATACGCAGTATTTT
CAWNSGFSTDTQYF
>few|TRBV2|.|TRBJ2-5
TGTGCCAGCAGTGATGGCGGCGGAGGGGAGACCCAGTACTTC
CASSDGGGGETQYF
>.|TRBV29-1|.|TRBJ2-5
TGCAGCGTTGAACCCCGATCGGCCCAAGAGACCCAGTACTTC
CSVEPRSAQETQYF
>.|TRBV29-1|.|TRBJ1-1
TGCAGCGTTGCCCTGGTGCTGACGAACACTGAAGCTTTCTTT
CSVALVLTNTEAFF
>.|TRBV29-1|.|TRBJ1-1
TGCAGCGCTACTCGCAGGGGAGTGAACACTGAAGCTTTCTTT
CSATRRGVNTEAFF
>.|TRBV27|.|TRBJ1-1
TGTGCCAGCAGTCCACGACAGAGGAACACTGAAGCTTTCTTT
CASSPRQRNTEAFF
>.|TRBV11-2|.|TRBJ1-1
TGTGCCAGCAGCTTAGGGAGGACCCGGTCGGCAAAAGATGAAGCTTTCTTT
CASSLGRTRSAKDEAFF
>.|TRBV29-1|.|TRBJ2-6
TGCAGCGTTGAAAAGGGTACCGGGGCCAACGTCCTGACTTTC
CSVEKGTGANVLTF
>once|TRBV5-6|.|TRBJ1-5
TGTGCCAGCAGCTCTTCACGCCGGGACCTCTATAGCAATCAGCCCCAGCATTTT
CASSSSRRDLYSNQPQHF